These T cell receptor beta chains were read from a single sample in a study of T cell repertoires in cytomegalovirus infection. TCRdb reprocessed the reads with MiXCR, giving one entry per CDR3 protein. The sample comprises around 800,000 distinct CDR3 sequences, over 25% of which are singletons, and roughly 12% rests with the top ten. For these TCRs, the target antigens are not known. The sample was cultured CD8+ T cells from PBMCs, taken from culture after CMV antigen stimulation. These TCRs come from a human donor in good health (CMV status not recorded). Some clones in this sample may be carry-over from other donors' samples. The CDR3 runs from the conserved cysteine through the conserved F or W. Clone size is shown for a subset of rows, as once, few, many or a class of expanded clone.

v_gene: TRBV6-5
abundance: few
CDR3aa: CASSYSAGNSLVGYTF

v_gene: TRBV6-4
abundance: .
CDR3aa: CASSDGQGAGELFF

v_gene: TRBV5-1
abundance: few
CDR3aa: CASSLADRGLTGELFF

v_gene: TRBV27
abundance: .
CDR3aa: CASSVTGGLEQFF

v_gene: TRBV7-6
abundance: few
CDR3aa: CASSPRAGRDVVPRVEAFF

v_gene: TRBV20-1
abundance: .
CDR3aa: CSARFRGYTEAFF

v_gene: TRBV10-3
abundance: .
CDR3aa: CAITAGGTEAFF

v_gene: TRBV4-2
abundance: few
CDR3aa: CASSQDRQRSGNTIYF

v_gene: TRBV27
abundance: .
CDR3aa: CASSPSPGVFGFEAFF

v_gene: TRBV6-2/TRBV6-3
abundance: .
CDR3aa: CASSYPPQLALGWTQYF

v_gene: TRBV7-4
abundance: .
CDR3aa: CASRSSGLAGEQFF

v_gene: TRBV4-1
abundance: .
CDR3aa: CASSQALGGPQHF

v_gene: TRBV6-1
abundance: once
CDR3aa: CASRDFSNQPQHF

v_gene: TRBV5-6
abundance: .
CDR3aa: CASSLGYAGGYNEQFF

v_gene: TRBV4-1
abundance: few
CDR3aa: CASSQPEAFF

v_gene: TRBV9
abundance: once
CDR3aa: CASSSTSETQYF

v_gene: TRBV7-2
abundance: many
CDR3aa: CASSVPGHANTEAFF

v_gene: TRBV29-1
abundance: few
CDR3aa: CSVAFPLNTGELFF

v_gene: TRBV4-3
abundance: .
CDR3aa: CASSHGTGRETQYF

v_gene: TRBV19
abundance: .
CDR3aa: CASSEGEGFSANYGYTF

v_gene: TRBV4-1
abundance: few
CDR3aa: CASSLRPGTNHQPQHF

v_gene: TRBV27
abundance: .
CDR3aa: CASRLTGDTQYF

v_gene: TRBV12-5
abundance: .
CDR3aa: CASGLRPARTEAFF

v_gene: TRBV6-6
abundance: few
CDR3aa: CASSRYAGGGDEAFF

v_gene: TRBV7-6
abundance: many
CDR3aa: CASSLTMMELPYEQYF

v_gene: TRBV24-1
abundance: once
CDR3aa: CATARATNQPQHF

v_gene: TRBV20-1
abundance: .
CDR3aa: CSARAGRDATNEKLFF

v_gene: TRBV20-1
abundance: .
CDR3aa: CSARDRGAKNIQYF

v_gene: TRBV7-6
abundance: .
CDR3aa: CASSRDYDTDTQYF

v_gene: TRBV5-1
abundance: many
CDR3aa: CASSLTSGGSYNEQFF

v_gene: TRBV7-2
abundance: .
CDR3aa: CASSLEQGAHEQFF

v_gene: TRBV6-2/TRBV6-3
abundance: .
CDR3aa: CASTGPPDGLSNEQFF

v_gene: TRBV6-1
abundance: .
CDR3aa: CASTYSSGLYNEQFF

v_gene: TRBV11-2
abundance: few
CDR3aa: CASSLEWSDNNEQFF

v_gene: TRBV4-1
abundance: .
CDR3aa: CASSPLLATNEKLFF

v_gene: TRBV6-1
abundance: few
CDR3aa: CASSEWTGVVGELFF

v_gene: TRBV5-1
abundance: .
CDR3aa: CASSGTTGDYGYTF

v_gene: TRBV7-9
abundance: .
CDR3aa: CASSLRRRQGAFNEQFF

v_gene: TRBV7-9
abundance: many
CDR3aa: CASSFTANVYNEQFF

v_gene: TRBV6-5
abundance: many
CDR3aa: CASTNRGLGFAKSTGELFF

v_gene: TRBV12-3/TRBV12-4
abundance: many
CDR3aa: CASSFRLAGGKDGTDTQYF

v_gene: TRBV6-2/TRBV6-3
abundance: .
CDR3aa: CASSFRDRVQETQYF

v_gene: TRBV14
abundance: .
CDR3aa: CASSQTHRGGYGYTF

v_gene: TRBV5-4
abundance: .
CDR3aa: CASKRSETTNEKLFF

v_gene: TRBV12-3/TRBV12-4
abundance: .
CDR3aa: CASNSYTSTDTQYF

v_gene: TRBV12-5
abundance: .
CDR3aa: CASGPDINSYEQYF

v_gene: TRBV11-2
abundance: few
CDR3aa: CASSLGDTAEQYF

v_gene: TRBV27
abundance: .
CDR3aa: CATQSGRWNEQFF

v_gene: TRBV4-1
abundance: few
CDR3aa: CASSQEDRGRDEQYF

v_gene: TRBV12-3/TRBV12-4
abundance: many
CDR3aa: CASSPLGNEQFF

v_gene: TRBV24-1
abundance: few
CDR3aa: CATSELTGMGSTQYF

v_gene: TRBV12-3/TRBV12-4
abundance: .
CDR3aa: CASSFGFTGGSNQPQHF

v_gene: TRBV5-1
abundance: once
CDR3aa: CASSRWVDWLNIGELFF

v_gene: TRBV6-1
abundance: few
CDR3aa: CASSEEGSRYEQYF

v_gene: TRBV27
abundance: many
CDR3aa: CASSLSQGGTEAFF

v_gene: TRBV5-6
abundance: .
CDR3aa: CASSSPMTSPGEQYF

v_gene: TRBV6-5
abundance: .
CDR3aa: CASSYSGQGFFDGYTF

v_gene: TRBV6-1
abundance: .
CDR3aa: CASSTQGSSYNSPLHF

v_gene: TRBV5-4
abundance: few
CDR3aa: CASSSTGGSSYNEQFF

v_gene: TRBV12-3/TRBV12-4
abundance: many
CDR3aa: CASSLTSSSYNEQFF